Shown below are 2 T cell receptor beta chains from a single sample sequenced in a study of human T cells and chemical hapten exposure. This sample's time point: patch test 1, 2 weeks after DPC sensitization. Treatment noted: therapeutic diphenylcyclopropenone sensitization with weekly scalp DPC. MiXCR, applied by TCRdb to the RACE reads, yields one record per CDR3 protein. The sample lists approximately 110,000 distinct CDR3 sequences, 11% occurring once. This material consisted of whole blood, taken in connection with sensitization to the hapten diphenylcyclopropenone (DPC). These receptors originate from a woman aged 35 to 49 with alopecia areata. Some clones in this sample may be carry-over from other donors' samples.

This clonotype came up a few times. J is TRBJ2-7 and V is TRBV20-1, with 14 bases identical to TRBD2. CDR3 length: 16 amino acids. The germline gives CDR1 DFQATT, CDR2 SNEGSKA (reference sequence). V dropped 4 bases and J dropped 5; count of bases not matched to a gene: 10. The CDR3 sequence is CSAKGTSGSSGNEQYF. The CDR3 DNA sequence: TGCAGTGCTAAGGGGACTAGCGGGAGTTCGGGAAACGAGCAGTACTTC.

This clonotype was observed many times. This rearrangement joins TRBV20-1 to TRBJ2-7; 7 bases are shared with TRBD1. The CDR3 sequence is 16 residues long. With 3 bases clipped from V and 1 base from J, the junction kept 12 bases outside the gene matches. Germline V CDR1 and CDR2: DFQATT, SNEGSKA (reference sequence). This CDR3 is CSASLFSRDSSYEQYF. DNA for the CDR3: TGCAGTGCTAGTCTTTTCTCCCGGGACAGTTCCTACGAGCAGTACTTC.